The 32 T cell receptor beta chains below come from one sample, sequenced in a study of blood T cell repertoires in COVID-19. Clones were sequenced by immunoSEQ multiplex PCR, and TCRdb holds only the in-frame ones, with some missing. Of 25,000 to 35,000 clones listed, roughly 85% were seen once; the top ten hold 6.5% to 7.5%. Material for sequencing was peripheral blood. The receptors were sampled from a man in his 60s with active COVID-19.

V usage is TRBV5-1 and J usage is TRBJ2-2; possible D gene TRBD2, 6 bases. Germline V gene sequence: CDR1 SGHRS, CDR2 YFSETQ. The CDR3 loop spans 15 amino acids. Trimming left V 1 base short and J 2 bases short, with 9 bases between. This chain's CDR3 is CASSLQGTNTGELFF. The CDR3 coding sequence is TGCGCCAGCAGCTTGCAAGGGACTAACACCGGGGAGCTGTTTTTT.

The genes are TRBV28 and TRBJ2-6; the D gene is possibly TRBD1 (6 bases). Looked up from germline, CDR1 is MDHEN and CDR2 is SYDVKM. V lost 3 bases and J lost 0, with 9 bases in between. CDR3 size: 16 residues. CDR3 in amino acids: CASSFGDISGANVLTF. Written as DNA, the CDR3 is TGTGCCAGCAGTTTCGGGGACATCTCTGGGGCCAACGTCCTGACTTTC. Full variable domain (remainder filled in from reference TRBV28 and TRBJ2-6): DVKVTQSSRYLVKRTGEKVFLECVQDMDHENMFWYRQDPGLGLRLIYFSYDVKMKEKGDIPEGYSVSREKKERFSLILESASTNQTSMYLCASSFGDISGANVLTFGAGSRLTVL.

A single count supports this clone. V and J are TRBV27 and TRBJ2-7; 10 nucleotides line up with TRBD2. The V gene end was trimmed by 5 bases and the J gene end by 5 bases; junction bases not matched to a gene: 6. The CDR3 runs 14 residues. Germline V gives CDR1 MNHEY, CDR2 SMNVEV (reference sequence). In nucleotides, the CDR3 is TGTGCCAGCAGTACCCAGCGGGAGGGCGACGAGCAGTACTTC. Translation: CASSTQREGDEQYF.

The chain carries TRBV14 and TRBJ2-1, with D possibly TRBD2 on 6 matching bases. Germline lookup yields CDR1 SGHDN and CDR2 FVKESK. The V gene lost 0 bases and the J gene lost 7 bases, with 7 bases spanning the gap. The CDR3 is 13 amino acids. As DNA, the CDR3 is TGTGCCAGCAGCCAAGATCGGGGGAATGAGCAGTTCTTC. Translated: CASSQDRGNEQFF.

The rearrangement joins TRBV5-1 to TRBJ2-2, with a weak D call TRBD2 (6 bases). This CDR3 has 14 amino acids. Trimming cost V 5 bases and J 4 bases, with 12 bases left between them. The germline CDR1 and CDR2 sequences are SGHRS and YFSETQ. For the CDR3, the DNA is TGCGCCAGCAGACCGACTAGATCCACCGGGGAGCTGTTTTTT. Translation gives CASRPTRSTGELFF.

The rearrangement joins TRBV5-1 to TRBJ1-6; D remains ambiguous. Looked up from germline, CDR1 is SGHRS and CDR2 is YFSETQ. The CDR3 is 13 amino acids. The V end was cut by 3 bases, the J end by 8 bases, with 9 bases between. The CDR3 sequence: CASSSGKDSPLHF. The CDR3 bases are TGCGCCAGCAGCTCCGGGAAGGATTCACCCCTCCACTTT.

This clone was seen more than once but under ten times. V and J are TRBV14 and TRBJ1-3, with D possibly matching TRBD1 (6 bases). The CDR3 covers 15 residues. Trimming pared 9 bases from V and 4 bases from J, leaving 19 bases between. Per germline, CDR1 SGHDN and CDR2 FVKESK. The CDR3 loop is CARIYRDLSGNTIYF. DNA for the CDR3: TGTGCCAGAATCTACAGGGATCTATCGGGAAACACCATATATTTT. The variable domain in full, completed from reference TRBV14 and TRBJ1-3, reads EAGVTQFPSHSVIEKGQTVTLRCDPISGHDNLYWYRRVMGKEIKFLLHFVKESKQDESGMPNNRFLAERTGGTYSTLKVQPAELEDSGVYFCARIYRDLSGNTIYFGEGSWLTVV.

The chain uses TRBV3-1 (or the pseudogene TRBV3-2) and TRBJ2-7; maybe TRBD1 (6 bases). Germline CDR1 LGHDT, CDR2 YNNKEL (reference sequence). CDR3 length equals 16 residues. V shed 1 base and J shed 3 bases, with 16 bases lying between them. DNA of the CDR3: TGTGCCAGCAGCCAAGTGAGAACAGGGTCTTTCTACGAGCAGTACTTC. Translating gives CASSQVRTGSFYEQYF.

This rearrangement joins TRBV11-3 to TRBJ2-2; the match to TRBD2 covers 9 bases. The junction had 3 bases not matched to a gene; V was cut back by 2 bases and J by 5 bases. The CDR3 runs to 15 residues. Germline V gene lookup returns CDR1 SGHNT and CDR2 YENEEA. This CDR3 reads CASSLTSGRTGELFF. The CDR3 bases are TGTGCCAGCAGCTTAACAAGCGGGAGGACCGGGGAGCTGTTTTTT.

This clone was detected once. The genes are TRBV15 and TRBJ1-5; 9 bases are shared with TRBD1. J lost 6 bases, V lost 0 bases, and 3 bases had no gene match. From germline, CDR1 is LNHNV and CDR2 YYDKDF (reference sequence). This CDR3 is 15 amino acids long. CDR3 nucleotide sequence: TGTGCCACCAGCAGAGAGGGGACAGGGTTTCAGCCCCAGCATTTT. Its translation is CATSREGTGFQPQHF.

This clone has just one count. The CDR3 sequence: CASSLTGGAGNTIYF. For the CDR3, the DNA is TGTGCCAGCAGCTTAACAGGGGGCGCTGGAAACACCATATATTTT. V usage is TRBV5-8 and J usage is TRBJ1-3; TRBD1 matches 9 bases. V was clipped by 2 bases and J by 2 bases; unmatched bases: 2. This CDR3 region has 15 residues. The V gene's germline CDR1 is SGHTS and CDR2 YDEGEE. The entire variable domain, with the rest obtained from reference TRBV5-8 and TRBJ1-3, is as follows: EAGVTQSPTHLIKTRGQQATLRCSPISGHTSVYWYQQALGLGLQFLLWYDEGEERNRGNFPPRFSGRQFPNYSSELNVNALELEDSALYLCASSLTGGAGNTIYFGEGSWLTVV.

The chain combines TRBV7-2 with TRBJ2-2; 10 bases match TRBD2. The CDR3 is 18 residues long. After removal of 5 bases from V and 7 bases from J, the junction contained 16 bases not matched to a gene. Per the germline V gene, CDR1 is SGHTA and CDR2 is FQGNSA. The CDR3 loop is CASSERKLAGVTGGELFF. CDR3 nucleotide sequence: TGTGCCAGCAGCGAAAGGAAGCTAGCGGGAGTAACTGGCGGGGAGCTGTTTTTT.

This clone was detected only a few times. V is TRBV6-5 and J is TRBJ1-5; 9 nucleotides align to TRBD1. The CDR3 has 15 residues. Per the germline V gene, CDR1 is MNHEY and CDR2 is SVGAGI. The trim removed 6 bases at V and 6 bases at J, leaving 9 bases unmatched. CDR3 sequence (DNA): TGTGCCAGCAGGCCCACCGGGACAGGGAGTCAGCCCCAGCATTTT. It encodes CASRPTGTGSQPQHF.

The V call is TRBV6-5, the J call TRBJ2-1; 7 bases fit TRBD1. The CDR3 sequence is 15 residues long. Germline V CDR1 and CDR2: MNHEY, SVGAGI. V lost 2 bases, J lost 9 bases, and 10 bases stayed unmatched. CDR3 bases: TGTGCCAGCAGTTACCGTCCAGACAGGGTGGGTGAGCAGTTCTTC. Its translation: CASSYRPDRVGEQFF.

The chain couples TRBV28 to TRBJ2-1, with TRBD2 matching 12 bases. The trim removed 5 bases at V and 1 base at J, leaving 12 bases unmatched. Germline assignment: CDR1 MDHEN and CDR2 SYDVKM. The CDR3 consists of 19 residues. This CDR3 is CASSTPRTSGIVSYNEQFF. Here the CDR3 DNA reads TGTGCCAGCAGTACACCTCGGACTAGCGGGATAGTGTCCTACAATGAGCAGTTCTTC.

The genes are TRBV7-2 and TRBJ2-4; 10 positions agree with TRBD2. V lost 3 bases and J lost 4; bases outside the gene matches: 3. The CDR3 runs 15 residues. Per germline, CDR1 SGHTA and CDR2 FQGNSA. The CDR3 sequence is CASSFLAGVKNIQYF. CDR3 bases: TGTGCCAGCAGCTTCCTAGCGGGAGTTAAAAACATTCAGTACTTC. Using reference TRBV7-2 and TRBJ2-4 for the parts outside the CDR3, the full variable domain is GAGVSQSPSNKVTEKGKDVELRCDPISGHTALYWYRQSLGQGLEFLIYFQGNSAPDKSGLPSDRFSAERTGGSVSTLTIQRTQQEDSAVYLCASSFLAGVKNIQYFGAGTRLSVL.

CDR3 sequence reads: CASSPLQGVYNEQFF. CDR3 DNA sequence: TGTGCCAGCAGCCCTTTGCAGGGGGTATACAATGAGCAGTTCTTC. The V and J genes are TRBV7-9 and TRBJ2-1, with 7 positions matching TRBD1. The V and J ends lost 5 bases and 4 bases, in that order; junction bases with no gene match: 8. The CDR3 loop spans 15 amino acids. Germline V gene data show CDR1 as SEHNR and CDR2 as FQNEAQ (reference sequence).

The V call is TRBV10-3, the J call TRBJ2-5, with D possibly TRBD2 on 6 matching bases. Trimming cost V 4 bases and J 1 base, with 10 bases left between them. The CDR3 extends over 14 amino acids. Germline CDR1 reads ENHRY; CDR2 reads SYGVKD. The CDR3 spells CAISVGGPQETQYF. Written as DNA, the CDR3 is TGTGCCATCAGTGTTGGAGGGCCCCAAGAGACCCAGTACTTC.

The chain is built from TRBV7-8 and TRBJ1-1; no clear D gene. The V gene lost 4 bases and the J gene lost 3 bases, with 12 bases spanning the gap. The CDR3 runs to 14 residues. Germline lookup yields CDR1 SGHVS and CDR2 FQNEAQ. This CDR3 is CASSYFFMDTEAFF. The CDR3 DNA is TGTGCCAGCAGCTACTTTTTCATGGACACTGAAGCTTTCTTT.

This chain joins TRBV7-3 and TRBJ2-3, with D possibly TRBD2 on 5 matching bases. The CDR3 covers 14 residues. Between the trimmed V and J ends, which lost 5 bases and 3 bases, there was a span of 12 bases. Germline V lookup: CDR1 SGHTA, CDR2 FQGTGA. The CDR3 loop reads CASSPLDSTDTQYF. CDR3 in DNA: TGTGCCAGCAGCCCCCTGGACTCGACAGATACGCAGTATTTT. Full variable domain (outside the CDR3, taken from reference TRBV7-3 and TRBJ2-3): GAGVSQTPSNKVTEKGKYVELRCDPISGHTALYWYRQSLGQGPEFLIYFQGTGAADDSGLPNDRFFAVRPEGSVSTLKIQRTERGDSAVYLCASSPLDSTDTQYFGPGTRLTVL.

The rearrangement uses TRBV7-2 and TRBJ2-7, with TRBD1 matching over 10 bases. The ends lost 1 base at V and 7 bases at J; junction bases unmatched: 7. The CDR3 extends over 15 amino acids. Germline V gene sequence: CDR1 SGHTA, CDR2 FQGNSA. Written as DNA, the CDR3 is TGTGCCAGCAGCTTAGAGGGGACAGGGGTGAGGGAGCAGTACTTC. Protein product: CASSLEGTGVREQYF.

This CDR3 is CASSLLGGITDTQYF. The CDR3 bases are TGTGCCAGCAGCTTGCTTGGCGGGATCACAGATACGCAGTATTTT. The rearrangement uses TRBV11-2 and TRBJ2-3; D is perhaps TRBD2 (6 bases). The ends were cut back, 3 bases at V and 2 bases at J, with 12 bases in the middle. Per germline, CDR1 SGHAT and CDR2 FQNNGV. The CDR3 runs to 15 residues. The full variable domain, with the rest looked up from reference TRBV11-2 and TRBJ2-3, is EAGVAQSPRYKIIEKRQSVAFWCNPISGHATLYWYQQILGQGPKLLIQFQNNGVVDDSQLPKDRFSAERLKGVDSTLKIQPAKLEDSAVYLCASSLLGGITDTQYFGPGTRLTVL.

The chain employs TRBV19 and TRBJ2-5; TRBD2 matches at 9 bases. In germline, CDR1 is LNHDA, CDR2 SQIVND (reference sequence). CDR3 length equals 15 residues. Trimming at V came to 4 bases and at J to 5 bases, leaving 8 bases not matched to a gene. CDR3 coding DNA: TGTGCCAGTAGTACGGGACTAGCAGCCTGGGAGACCCAGTACTTC. Translating it yields CASSTGLAAWETQYF.

This clone was recorded only once. The chain combines TRBV6-5 with TRBJ1-5, with TRBD1 matching over 8 bases. Trimming at V came to 6 bases and at J to 6 bases, leaving 7 bases not matched to a gene. This CDR3 comprises 14 residues. Germline CDR1 and CDR2: MNHEY and SVGAGI. The CDR3 reads CASSRQGRPQPQHF. DNA for the CDR3: TGTGCCAGCAGCCGACAGGGGCGCCCTCAGCCCCAGCATTTT.

This chain uses TRBV11-2 with TRBJ2-6; no definite D call. This CDR3 spans 18 amino acids. Per the germline V gene, CDR1 is SGHAT and CDR2 is FQNNGV. The germline V and J ends were trimmed by 4 bases and 4 bases, with 20 bases remaining between them. CDR3 coding DNA: TGTGCCAGCAGCTACAAAGGATGGAGCCCTCCGGGGGCCAACGTCCTGACTTTC. It specifies CASSYKGWSPPGANVLTF.

V and J are TRBV24-1 and TRBJ2-1; 9 nucleotides agree with TRBD2. The CDR3 is 17 residues long. CDR1 and CDR2 (germline): KGHDR, SFDVKD. V lost 3 bases and J lost 7; bases outside the gene matches: 12. The CDR3 reads CATSDPHGSGSVNEQFF. The CDR3 DNA reads TGTGCCACCAGTGATCCCCATGGTAGCGGGAGTGTGAATGAGCAGTTCTTC.

The chain is built from TRBV5-6 and TRBJ2-3; TRBD2 is a possible D gene (6 bases). This CDR3 region has 15 residues. The germline V gene has CDR1 SGHDT and CDR2 YYEEEE. Trimming took 2 bases from V and 1 from J, leaving 11 bases between them. The DNA for the CDR3 is TGTGCCAGCAGCTTTCGGGGGAGACGCACAGATACGCAGTATTTT. Its protein product is CASSFRGRRTDTQYF. The whole variable domain, filled in from reference TRBV5-6 and TRBJ2-3, reads DAGVTQSPTHLIKTRGQQVTLRCSPKSGHDTVSWYQQALGQGPQFIFQYYEEEERQRGNFPDRFSGHQFPNYSSELNVNALLLGDSALYLCASSFRGRRTDTQYFGPGTRLTVL.

The V call is TRBV28, the J call TRBJ2-4, with 9 bases lining up with TRBD2. J lost 3 bases, V lost 4 bases, and 13 bases had no gene match. This CDR3 comprises 18 residues. Germline loops: CDR1 MDHEN, CDR2 SYDVKM. The CDR3 DNA follows: TGTGCCAGCAGTTCCCCAGCGACTAGCGGAGGGGGCAAAAACATTCAGTACTTC. As protein: CASSSPATSGGGKNIQYF. The variable domain in full, with the rest retrieved from reference TRBV28 and TRBJ2-4, is DVKVTQSSRYLVKRTGEKVFLECVQDMDHENMFWYRQDPGLGLRLIYFSYDVKMKEKGDIPEGYSVSREKKERFSLILESASTNQTSMYLCASSSPATSGGGKNIQYFGAGTRLSVL.

The J gene is TRBJ2-4, the V gene TRBV3-1 (or the pseudogene TRBV3-2); D uncertain. The germline V and J ends were trimmed by 3 bases and 0 bases, with 3 bases remaining between them. CDR3 size: 13 residues. Germline V lookup: CDR1 LGHDT, CDR2 YNNKEL (reference sequence). CDR3 region: CASSHGAKNIQYF. In nucleotides, the CDR3 is TGTGCCAGCAGCCACGGAGCCAAAAACATTCAGTACTTC.

The rearrangement joins TRBV7-9 to TRBJ2-1; 9 bases map to TRBD2. The germline gives CDR1 SEHNR, CDR2 FQNEAQ (reference sequence). With 5 bases clipped from V and 7 bases from J, the junction kept 12 bases outside the gene matches. The length of the CDR3 is 16 residues. As DNA, the CDR3 is TGTGCCAGCAGCCCTAGGGCTAGCGGGACGTGGAATGAGCAGTTCTTC. It yields the protein CASSPRASGTWNEQFF.

CDR3 sequence reads: CASSVSGTNTGELFF. The DNA of the CDR3 is TGTGCCAGCAGCGTTAGCGGAACGAACACCGGGGAGCTGTTTTTT. The genes are TRBV9 and TRBJ2-2; D may be TRBD2 (6 bases). Germline-derived CDR1 and CDR2 are SGDLS and YYNGEE. Trimming removed 2 bases at V and 0 bases at J, with 8 bases between. CDR3 length equals 15 residues. The entire variable domain, with the rest obtained from reference TRBV9 and TRBJ2-2, is as follows: DSGVTQTPKHLITATGQRVTLRCSPRSGDLSVYWYQQSLDQGLQFLIQYYNGEERAKGNILERFSAQQFPDLHSELNLSSLELGDSALYFCASSVSGTNTGELFFGEGSRLTVL.

The count of this clone is one. This chain uses TRBV10-1 with TRBJ2-7; 12 bases match TRBD2. CDR3 length equals 14 residues. The V gene end was trimmed by 2 bases and the J gene end by 4 bases; junction bases not matched to a gene: 0. The V gene's germline CDR1 is WNHNN and CDR2 SYGVQD (reference sequence). CDR3 sequence reads: CASSEGTSGYEQYF. The CDR3 DNA sequence: TGCGCCAGCAGTGAGGGGACTAGCGGGTACGAGCAGTACTTC.